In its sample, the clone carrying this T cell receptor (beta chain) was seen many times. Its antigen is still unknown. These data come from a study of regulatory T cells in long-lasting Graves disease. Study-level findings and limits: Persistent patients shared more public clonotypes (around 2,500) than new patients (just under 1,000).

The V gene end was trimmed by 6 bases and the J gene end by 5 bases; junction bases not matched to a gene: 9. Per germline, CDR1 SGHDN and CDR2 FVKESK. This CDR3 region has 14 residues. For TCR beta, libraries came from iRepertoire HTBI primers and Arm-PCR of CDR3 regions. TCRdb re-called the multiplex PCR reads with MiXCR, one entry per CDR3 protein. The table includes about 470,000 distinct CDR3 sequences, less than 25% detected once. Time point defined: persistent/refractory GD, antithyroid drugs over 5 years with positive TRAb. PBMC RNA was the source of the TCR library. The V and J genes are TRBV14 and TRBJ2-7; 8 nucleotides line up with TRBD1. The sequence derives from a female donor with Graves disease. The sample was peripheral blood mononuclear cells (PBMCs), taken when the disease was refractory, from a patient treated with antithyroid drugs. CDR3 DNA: TGTGCCAGCAGACGACAGGGGAATCGGGACGAGCAGTACTTC. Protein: CASRRQGNRDEQYF.